This T cell receptor beta chain was captured by sequencing in a study of blood T cell repertoires in COVID-19. Original handling: Estimation of nucleated cell counts relied on the amplification of reference gene primers. Libraries were prepared by immunoSEQ multiplex PCR; TCRdb keeps only in-frame clonotypes and omits some of them. For V, J and clone size, that table is used; D and trimming come from the DNA. The table records some 200,000 clones, approximately 84% of them present only once. V lost 0 bases, J lost 3 bases, and 10 bases lay in between. Germline CDR1 reads SGHRS; CDR2 reads YFSETQ. There are 14 residues in the CDR3.

The TCR was taken from a woman aged 50 to 65 with active or convalescent COVID-19. The source material was peripheral blood. The V gene is TRBV5-1, the J gene TRBJ2-7, with a weak D call TRBD2 (6 bases). The CDR3 coding sequence is TGCGCCAGCAGCTTGGCACCCGGGGGCTACGAGCAGTACGTC. Its translation is CASSLAPGGYEQYV.